The T cell receptor beta chain described here comes from a study of T cells in localized non-small cell lung cancer. Overall study results and limits: Density of T cells in blood, when higher, went with longer overall survival. Within adjacent lung there appeared a median around 60 of the top 100 tumor clones.

V lost 3 bases, J lost 7 bases, and 9 bases stayed unmatched. CDR1 and CDR2 from the germline V gene are LGHNA and YNFKEQ. This CDR3 is 16 amino acids long. On this clone: The antigen is undetermined.

The assay was immunoSEQ multiplex PCR, and TCRdb's table has in-frame clones only and misses some. Of 90,000 to 95,000 clones detected, about nine tenths appear once; the ten largest clones hold roughly 15%. The receptor was isolated from a man between 40 and 70 years old with stage I squamous cell lung carcinoma. The chain couples TRBV4-2 to TRBJ2-1; 10 bases line up with TRBD2. The material was peripheral blood, obtained before any cancer treatment. The CDR3 DNA sequence: TGTGCCAGCAGCCATCCTAGCGGGGGTTTAGGTAATGAGCAGTTCTTC. It specifies CASSHPSGGLGNEQFF.